The sequence of this T cell receptor (beta chain) was determined in a study of blood T cell repertoires in COVID-19. The CDR3 is 14 amino acids. The V gene's germline CDR1 is MNHNS and CDR2 SASEGT. J lost 4 bases, V lost 1 base, and 3 bases had no gene match. Sequenced by immunoSEQ multiplex PCR; TCRdb stores in-frame clones only, minus some. The table has about 270,000 clones, 85% to 90% seen once. This clone was found once. The chain combines TRBV6-1 with TRBJ1-2, with 7 bases lining up with TRBD1. The specimen was PBMCs or T cells enriched from blood (not recorded which). The sequence was collected from an older woman who had recovered from COVID-19. CDR3 in DNA: TGTGCCAGCAGTGAAGGGGACAGCAGCTATGGCTACACCTTC. Protein product: CASSEGDSSYGYTF.